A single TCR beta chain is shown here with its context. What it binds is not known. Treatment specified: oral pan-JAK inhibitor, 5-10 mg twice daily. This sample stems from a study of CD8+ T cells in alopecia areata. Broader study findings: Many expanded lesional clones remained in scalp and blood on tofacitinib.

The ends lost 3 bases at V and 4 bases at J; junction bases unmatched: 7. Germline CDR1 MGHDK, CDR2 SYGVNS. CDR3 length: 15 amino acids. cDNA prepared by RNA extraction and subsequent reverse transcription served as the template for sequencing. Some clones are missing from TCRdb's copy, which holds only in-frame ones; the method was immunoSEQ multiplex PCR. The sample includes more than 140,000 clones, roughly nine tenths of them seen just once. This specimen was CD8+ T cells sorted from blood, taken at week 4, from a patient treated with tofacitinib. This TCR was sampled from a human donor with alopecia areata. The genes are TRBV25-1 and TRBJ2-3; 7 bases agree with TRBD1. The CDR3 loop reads CASSEVGTASDTQYF. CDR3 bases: TGTGCCAGCAGTGAGGTCGGGACAGCCTCAGATACGCAGTATTTT. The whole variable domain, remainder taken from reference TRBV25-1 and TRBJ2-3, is EADIYQTPRYLVIGTGKKITLECSQTMGHDKMYWYQQDPGMELHLIHYSYGVNSTEKGDLSSESTVSRIRTEHFPLTLESARPSHTSQYLCASSEVGTASDTQYFGPGTRLTVL.